Listed below are T cell receptor beta chains from one sample, sequenced in a study of beta chain features in type 1 diabetes. Generated by immunoSEQ multiplex PCR, the TCRdb table keeps only in-frame clones and is missing some. In the table there are around 600,000 clones, roughly an eighth of which are singletons. Sequences were obtained from naive CD4+ T cells from blood. These receptor sequences come from a man aged 25-45 years with type 1 diabetes. CDR3s include the opening cysteine and the closing phenylalanine or tryptophan. The D gene is left open where the match is weak. Clone sizes are given selectively: once, few, many, or a class where the clone is expanded.

j_gene | d_gene | abundance | v_gene | CDR3nt | CDR3aa
TRBJ1-5 | - | - | TRBV19 | TGTGCCAGTAGTATGGGAAGGGATGGTCAGCCCCAGCATTTT | CASSMGRDGQPQHF
TRBJ2-7 | TRBD2 | - | TRBV7-9 | TGTGCCAGCAGCCGACGACTAGCGGGGGCCATCGAGCAGTACTTC | CASSRRLAGAIEQYF
TRBJ1-2 | - | - | TRBV27 | TGTGCCAGCAGCCCAAGACCGTTTTTTAACTATGGCTACACCTTC | CASSPRPFFNYGYTF
TRBJ2-2 | - | - | TRBV11-3 | TGTGCCAGCAGCGCACAGACAGAGACCACCGGGGAGCTGTTTTTT | CASSAQTETTGELFF
TRBJ2-5 | TRBD2 | - | TRBV7-8 | TGTGCCAGCAGCTTACCCCTAGCGGGGGGGCGGGAGACCCAGTACTTC | CASSLPLAGGRETQYF
TRBJ2-3 | - | - | TRBV7-2 | TGTGCCAGCAGCTTAGCGCTCCCAGATACGCAGTATTTT | CASSLALPDTQYF
TRBJ1-2 | - | - | TRBV7-6 | TGTGCCAGCAGCTTAGGGTCTACGGCGGGTAACTATGGCTACACCTTC | CASSLGSTAGNYGYTF
TRBJ2-3 | TRBD2 | - | TRBV13 | TGTGCCAGCAGCCTCGCTAGCGGGGGGGCCACAGATACGCAGTATTTT | CASSLASGGATDTQYF
TRBJ2-1 | - | - | TRBV7-2 | TGTGCCAGCAGCTTAGTTAGTAGGAGGGTCGGTGAGCAGTTCTTC | CASSLVSRRVGEQFF
TRBJ1-2 | TRBD1 | - | TRBV7-2 | TGTGCCAGCAGCGCTGGACAGGGACGGTATGGCTACACCTTC | CASSAGQGRYGYTF
TRBJ2-2 | TRBD1 | - | TRBV10-3 | TGTGCCATCAGTGGGGACAGGGGCCGCGCCGGGGAGCTGTTTTTT | CAISGDRGRAGELFF
TRBJ1-5 | - | - | TRBV18 | TGTGCCAGCTCACCAAGGGCAGGCTCTCAGCCCCAGCATTTT | CASSPRAGSQPQHF
TRBJ2-5 | TRBD1 | - | TRBV11-3 | TGTGCCAGCAGACGAACAGGGGGCTCGGAGACCCAGTACTTC | CASRRTGGSETQYF
TRBJ1-4 | - | - | TRBV4-3 | TGCGCCAGCAGCCCGGCCCACGGTTTATCGGAAAAACTGTTTTTT | CASSPAHGLSEKLFF
TRBJ2-7 | - | few | TRBV4-2 | TGTGCCAGCAGCCAAGAGGAGGAGACAACCCTTTACGAGCAGTACTTC | CASSQEEETTLYEQYF
TRBJ1-2 | - | - | TRBV30 | TGTGCCTGGAGTGGGGGGGAACGGTACTATGGCTACACCTTC | CAWSGGERYYGYTF
TRBJ1-5 | - | - | TRBV27 | TGTGCCAGCAGTTTAAACGGAGGGAATCAGCCCCAGCATTTT | CASSLNGGNQPQHF
TRBJ2-3 | TRBD1 | few | TRBV5-1 | TGCGCCAGCAGCACCGGACAGGGTGGCACAGATACGCAGTATTTT | CASSTGQGGTDTQYF
TRBJ1-2 | - | - | TRBV29-1 | TGCAGCGTTGAAGTGGAACCTTACACTGGCTACACCTTC | CSVEVEPYTGYTF
TRBJ1-4 | - | - | TRBV28 | TGTGCCAGCACTCTACTCGGTAATGAAAAACTGTTTTTT | CASTLLGNEKLFF
TRBJ2-6 | - | - | TRBV30 | TGTGCCTGGAATGGGTTAACAAGCTCTGGGGCCAACGTCCTGACTTTC | CAWNGLTSSGANVLTF
TRBJ1-2 | - | - | TRBV2 | TGTGCCAGCAGTGAGCGAGGTTATGATGGCTACACCTTC | CASSERGYDGYTF
TRBJ1-2 | - | - | TRBV7-2 | TGTGCCAGCAGCTTATACGGGGCGTCTAACTATGGCTACACCTTC | CASSLYGASNYGYTF
TRBJ1-2 | - | few | TRBV21-1 | TGTGCCAGCAGCAAAGGTTTGGAGGGGCTTGGCTACACCTTC | CASSKGLEGLGYTF